This T cell receptor beta chain was retrieved from a study of blood T cell repertoires in COVID-19. As for the study in general: Samples representing acute and convalescent COVID-19 were sourced from the United States, Italy and Spain. T cells, B-cell-depleted T cells, or PBMCs supplied cDNA or gDNA.

Authors' analysis steps: Reference gene primer amplification gave nucleated cell count estimates. The protocol was immunoSEQ multiplex PCR, while the TCRdb copy is restricted to in-frame clones and leaves out a portion. V, J and clone size derive from that table, while D and trimming were established from the DNA sequence. This sample carries 65,000 to 80,000 clones, 90% of them seen once, and the ten largest clones take about 9%. V lost 5 bases and J lost 5; bases outside the gene matches: 10. In germline, CDR1 is SEHNR, CDR2 FQNEAQ (reference sequence). This CDR3 spans 15 amino acids. This chain uses TRBV7-9 with TRBJ2-5; 8 nucleotides line up with TRBD1. Input material: peripheral blood. The sequence came from a human donor in a cohort sampled during active COVID-19. This CDR3 is CASSQRQGSNETQYF. As DNA, the CDR3 is TGTGCCAGCAGCCAAAGACAGGGGAGTAACGAGACCCAGTACTTC.